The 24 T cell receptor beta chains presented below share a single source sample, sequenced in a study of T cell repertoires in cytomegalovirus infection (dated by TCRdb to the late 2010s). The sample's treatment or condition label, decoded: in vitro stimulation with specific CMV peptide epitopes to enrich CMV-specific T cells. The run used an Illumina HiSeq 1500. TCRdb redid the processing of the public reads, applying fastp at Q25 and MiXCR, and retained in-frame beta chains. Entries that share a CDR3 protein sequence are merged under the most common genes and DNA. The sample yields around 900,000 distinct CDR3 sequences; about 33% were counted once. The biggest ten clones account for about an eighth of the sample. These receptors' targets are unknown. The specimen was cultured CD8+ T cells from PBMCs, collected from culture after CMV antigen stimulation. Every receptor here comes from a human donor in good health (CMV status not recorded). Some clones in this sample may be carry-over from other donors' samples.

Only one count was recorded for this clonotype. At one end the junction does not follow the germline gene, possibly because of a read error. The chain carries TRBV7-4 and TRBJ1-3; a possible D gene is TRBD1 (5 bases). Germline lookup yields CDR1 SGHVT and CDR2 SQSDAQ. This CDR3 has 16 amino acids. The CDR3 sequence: CANSLYPGPSGNTIYF. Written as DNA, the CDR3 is TGTGCCAACAGCTTATATCCAGGGCCCTCTGGAAACACCATATATTTT.

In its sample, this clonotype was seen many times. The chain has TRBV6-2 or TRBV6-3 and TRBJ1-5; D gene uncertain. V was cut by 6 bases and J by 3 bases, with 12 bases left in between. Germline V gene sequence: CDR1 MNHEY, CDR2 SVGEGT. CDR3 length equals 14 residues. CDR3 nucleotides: TGTGCCAGCAGCTCCGAGGGTTACAATCAGCCCCAGCATTTT. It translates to CASSSEGYNQPQHF.

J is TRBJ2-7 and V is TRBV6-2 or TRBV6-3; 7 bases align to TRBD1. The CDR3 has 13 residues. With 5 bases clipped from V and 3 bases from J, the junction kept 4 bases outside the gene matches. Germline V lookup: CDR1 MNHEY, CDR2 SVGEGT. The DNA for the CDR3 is TGTGCCAGCAGTCAGACAGGGAACTACGAGCAGTACGTC. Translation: CASSQTGNYEQYV.

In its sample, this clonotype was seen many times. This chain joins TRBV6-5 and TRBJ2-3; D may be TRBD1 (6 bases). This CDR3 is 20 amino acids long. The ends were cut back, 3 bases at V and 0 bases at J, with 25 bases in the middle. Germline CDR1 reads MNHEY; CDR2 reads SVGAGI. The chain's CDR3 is CASSYLGGLGALSSTDTQYF. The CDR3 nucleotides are TGTGCCAGCAGTTATCTCGGTGGCTTGGGGGCACTCTCTAGCACAGATACGCAGTATTTT.

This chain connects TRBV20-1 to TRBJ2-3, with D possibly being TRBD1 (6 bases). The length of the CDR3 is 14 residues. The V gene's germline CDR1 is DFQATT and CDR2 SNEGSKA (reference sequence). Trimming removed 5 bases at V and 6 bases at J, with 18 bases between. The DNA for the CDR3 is TGCAGTGCTCCTAAGAGTGGGGGCGAGGATACGCAGTATTTT. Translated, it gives CSAPKSGGEDTQYF.

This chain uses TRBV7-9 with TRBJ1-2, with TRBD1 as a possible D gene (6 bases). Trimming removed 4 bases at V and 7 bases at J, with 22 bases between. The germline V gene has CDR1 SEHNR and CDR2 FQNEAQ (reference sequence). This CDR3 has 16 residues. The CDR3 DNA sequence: TGTGCCAGCAGCTCCTCCCGCGAGGGGGGAACGAGTGGCTACACCTTC. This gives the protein CASSSSREGGTSGYTF.

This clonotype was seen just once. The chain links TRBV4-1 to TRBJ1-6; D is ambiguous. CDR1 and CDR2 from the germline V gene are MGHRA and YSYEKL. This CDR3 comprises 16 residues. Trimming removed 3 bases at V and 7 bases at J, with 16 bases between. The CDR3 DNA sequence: TGCGCCAGCAGCCAGGGCAATGGGCCCCTGAATTCACCCCTCCACTTT. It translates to CASSQGNGPLNSPLHF.

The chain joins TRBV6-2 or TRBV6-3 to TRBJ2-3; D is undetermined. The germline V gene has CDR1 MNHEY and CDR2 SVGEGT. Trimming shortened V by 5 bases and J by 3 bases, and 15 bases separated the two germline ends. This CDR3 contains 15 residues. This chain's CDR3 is CASSSARLRTDTQYF. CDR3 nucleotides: TGTGCCAGCAGTAGCGCTAGGCTGAGGACAGATACGCAGTATTTT.

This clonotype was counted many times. The chain's CDR3 is CASSSLRAYEQYF. For the CDR3, the DNA is TGTGCCAGCAGCTCTCTCAGGGCCTACGAGCAGTACTTC. J is TRBJ2-7 and V is TRBV7-9; D is possibly TRBD1 (5 bases). The length of the CDR3 is 13 residues. Trimming left V 4 bases short and J 2 bases short, with 9 bases between. The V gene's germline CDR1 is SEHNR and CDR2 FQNEAQ (reference sequence).

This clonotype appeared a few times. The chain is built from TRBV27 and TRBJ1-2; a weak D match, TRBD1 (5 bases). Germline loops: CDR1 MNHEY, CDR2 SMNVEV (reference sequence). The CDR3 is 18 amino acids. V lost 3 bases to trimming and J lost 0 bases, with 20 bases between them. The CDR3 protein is CASSLRTPNHQTNYGYTF. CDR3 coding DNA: TGTGCCAGCAGTTTGCGGACACCAAATCACCAGACTAACTATGGCTACACCTTC.

Here the CDR3 DNA reads TGTGCCAGCAGTTACTGGGGCGAAACCTACAATGAGCAGTTCTTC. It encodes CASSYWGETYNEQFF. The genes are TRBV6-5 and TRBJ2-1, with D tentatively TRBD1 (5 bases). The CDR3 is 15 residues long. V lost 1 base and J 2 bases, leaving 9 bases between the germline ends. CDR1 MNHEY and CDR2 SVGAGI come from the germline V gene.

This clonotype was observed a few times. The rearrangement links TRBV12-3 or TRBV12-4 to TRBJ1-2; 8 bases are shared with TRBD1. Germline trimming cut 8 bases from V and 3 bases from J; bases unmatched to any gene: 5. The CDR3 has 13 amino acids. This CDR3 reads CASAGQGYYGYTF. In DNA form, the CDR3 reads TGTGCCAGCGCCGGACAGGGTTACTATGGCTACACCTTC.

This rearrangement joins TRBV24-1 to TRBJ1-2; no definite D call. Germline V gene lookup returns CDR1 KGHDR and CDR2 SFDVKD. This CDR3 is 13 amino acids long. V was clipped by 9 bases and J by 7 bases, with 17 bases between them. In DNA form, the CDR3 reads TGTGCCACCCCGTCCGGGCAGGAGAGTGGCTACACCTTC. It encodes CATPSGQESGYTF.

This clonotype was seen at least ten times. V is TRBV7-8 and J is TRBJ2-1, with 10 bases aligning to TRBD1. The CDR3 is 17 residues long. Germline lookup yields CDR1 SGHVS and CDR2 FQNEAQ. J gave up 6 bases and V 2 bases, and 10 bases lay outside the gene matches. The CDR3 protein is CASSLPTGTGAANEQFF. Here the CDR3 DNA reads TGTGCCAGCAGCTTACCCACCGGGACAGGGGCCGCCAATGAGCAGTTCTTC. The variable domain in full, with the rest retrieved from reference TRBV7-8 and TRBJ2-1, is GAGVSQSPRYKVAKRGQDVALRCDPISGHVSLFWYQQALGQGPEFLTYFQNEAQLDKSGLPSDRFFAERPEGSVSTLKIQRTQQEDSAVYLCASSLPTGTGAANEQFFGPGTRLTVL.

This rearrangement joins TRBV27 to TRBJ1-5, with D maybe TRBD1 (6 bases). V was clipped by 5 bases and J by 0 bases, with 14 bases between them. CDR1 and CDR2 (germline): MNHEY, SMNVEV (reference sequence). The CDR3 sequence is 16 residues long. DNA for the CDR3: TGTGCCAGCAGTCCTCGATGGGGGGCTAGCAATCAGCCCCAGCATTTT. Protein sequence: CASSPRWGASNQPQHF.

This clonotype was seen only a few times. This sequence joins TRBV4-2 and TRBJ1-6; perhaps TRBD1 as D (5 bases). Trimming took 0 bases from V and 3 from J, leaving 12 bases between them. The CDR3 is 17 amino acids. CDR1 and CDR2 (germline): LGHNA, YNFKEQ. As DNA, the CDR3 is TGTGCCAGCAGCCAAGATTGGGACGGGGGCTATAATTCACCCCTCCACTTT. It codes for CASSQDWDGGYNSPLHF.

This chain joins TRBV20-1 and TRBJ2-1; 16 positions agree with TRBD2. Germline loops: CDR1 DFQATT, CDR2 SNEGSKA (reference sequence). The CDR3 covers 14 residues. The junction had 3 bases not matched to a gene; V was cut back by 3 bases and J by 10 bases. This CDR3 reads CSARGLAGGIEQFF. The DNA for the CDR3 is TGCAGTGCTAGGGGACTAGCGGGGGGGATCGAGCAGTTCTTC.

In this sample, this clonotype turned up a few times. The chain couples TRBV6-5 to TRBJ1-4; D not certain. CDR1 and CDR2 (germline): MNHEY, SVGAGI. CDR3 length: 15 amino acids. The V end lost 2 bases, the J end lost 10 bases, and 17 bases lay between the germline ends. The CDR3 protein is CASSYTLGWSGKLFF. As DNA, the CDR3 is TGTGCCAGCAGTTACACCCTGGGGTGGAGCGGAAAACTGTTTTTT.

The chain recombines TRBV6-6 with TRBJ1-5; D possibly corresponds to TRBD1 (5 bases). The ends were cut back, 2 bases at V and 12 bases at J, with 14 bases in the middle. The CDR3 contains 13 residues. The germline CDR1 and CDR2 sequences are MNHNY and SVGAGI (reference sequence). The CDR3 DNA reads TGTGCCAGCAGTTACGGGGGGTGGGAGGACCAGCATTTT. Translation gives CASSYGGWEDQHF.

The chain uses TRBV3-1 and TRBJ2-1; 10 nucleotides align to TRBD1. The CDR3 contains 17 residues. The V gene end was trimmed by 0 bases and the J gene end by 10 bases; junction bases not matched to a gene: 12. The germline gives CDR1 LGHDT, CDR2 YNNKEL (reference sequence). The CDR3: CASSQDGKVTGGIEQFF. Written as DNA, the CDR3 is TGTGCCAGCAGCCAAGACGGGAAGGTGACAGGGGGCATAGAGCAGTTCTTC.

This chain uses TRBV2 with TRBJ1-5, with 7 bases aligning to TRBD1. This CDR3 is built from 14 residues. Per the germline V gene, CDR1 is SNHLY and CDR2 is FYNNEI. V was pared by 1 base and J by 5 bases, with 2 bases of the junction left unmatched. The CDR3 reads CASSEGQGHQPQHF. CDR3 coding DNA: TGTGCCAGCAGTGAAGGACAGGGTCATCAGCCCCAGCATTTT.

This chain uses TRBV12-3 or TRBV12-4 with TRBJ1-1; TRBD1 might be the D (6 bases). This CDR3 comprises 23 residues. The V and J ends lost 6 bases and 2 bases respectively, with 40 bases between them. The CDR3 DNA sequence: TGTGCCAGCAGCTTCGACGTGGAGGCTTGGGGGGCGACCTATACAGTTCTAAACACTGAAGCTTTCTTT. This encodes CASSFDVEAWGATYTVLNTEAFF.

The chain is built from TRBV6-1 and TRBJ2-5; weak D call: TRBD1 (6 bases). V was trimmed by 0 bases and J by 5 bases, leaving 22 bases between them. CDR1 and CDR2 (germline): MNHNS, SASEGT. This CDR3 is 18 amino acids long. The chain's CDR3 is CASSEARDRFVVGETQYF. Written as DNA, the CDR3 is TGTGCCAGCAGTGAAGCGCGAGACAGGTTCGTCGTAGGGGAGACCCAGTACTTC.

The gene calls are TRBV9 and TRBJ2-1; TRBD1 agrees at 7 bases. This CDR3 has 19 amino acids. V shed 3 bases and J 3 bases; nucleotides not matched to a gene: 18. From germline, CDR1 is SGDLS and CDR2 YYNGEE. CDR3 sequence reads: CASSASSTSDRDRYNEQFF. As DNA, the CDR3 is TGTGCCAGCAGCGCCTCTTCAACCTCCGACAGGGATCGCTACAATGAGCAGTTCTTC.